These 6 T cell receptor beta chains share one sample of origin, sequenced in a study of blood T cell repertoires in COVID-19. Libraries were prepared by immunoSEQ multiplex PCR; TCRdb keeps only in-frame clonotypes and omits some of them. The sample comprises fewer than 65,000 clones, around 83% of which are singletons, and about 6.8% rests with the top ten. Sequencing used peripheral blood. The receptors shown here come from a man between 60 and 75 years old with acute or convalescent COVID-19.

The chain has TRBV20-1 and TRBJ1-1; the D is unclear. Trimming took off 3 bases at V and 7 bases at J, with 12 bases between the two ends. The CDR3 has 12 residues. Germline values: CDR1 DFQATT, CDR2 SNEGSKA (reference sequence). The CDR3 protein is CSASTHTYEAFF. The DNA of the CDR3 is TGCAGTGCTAGTACCCATACTTATGAAGCTTTCTTT.

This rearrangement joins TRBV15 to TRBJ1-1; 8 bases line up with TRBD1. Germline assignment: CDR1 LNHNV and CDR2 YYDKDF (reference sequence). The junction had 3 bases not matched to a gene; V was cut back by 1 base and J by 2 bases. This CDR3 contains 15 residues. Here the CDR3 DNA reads TGTGCCACCAGCAGAGGAGGGACAGGAAACACTGAAGCTTTCTTT. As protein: CATSRGGTGNTEAFF. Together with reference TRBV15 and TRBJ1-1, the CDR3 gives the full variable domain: DAMVIQNPRYQVTQFGKPVTLSCSQTLNHNVMYWYQQKSSQAPKLLFHYYDKDFNNEADTPDNFQSRRPNTSFCFLDIRSPGLGDTAMYLCATSRGGTGNTEAFFGQGTRLTVV.

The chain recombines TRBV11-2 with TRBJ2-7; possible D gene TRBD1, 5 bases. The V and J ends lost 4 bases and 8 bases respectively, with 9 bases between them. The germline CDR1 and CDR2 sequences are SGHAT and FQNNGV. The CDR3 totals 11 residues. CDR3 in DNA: TGTGCCAGCAGCTCCAACAGGCAGCAGTACTTC. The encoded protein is CASSSNRQQYF. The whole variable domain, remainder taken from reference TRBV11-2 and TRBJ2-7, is EAGVAQSPRYKIIEKRQSVAFWCNPISGHATLYWYQQILGQGPKLLIQFQNNGVVDDSQLPKDRFSAERLKGVDSTLKIQPAKLEDSAVYLCASSSNRQQYFGPGTRLTVT.

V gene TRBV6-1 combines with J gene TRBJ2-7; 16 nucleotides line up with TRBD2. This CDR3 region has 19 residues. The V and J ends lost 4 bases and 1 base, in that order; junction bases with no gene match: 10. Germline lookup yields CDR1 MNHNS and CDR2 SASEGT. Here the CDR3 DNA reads TGTGCCAGCAGTGGGACGGGGACTAGCGGGAGGGTAGTATCCTACGAGCAGTACTTC. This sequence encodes CASSGTGTSGRVVSYEQYF.

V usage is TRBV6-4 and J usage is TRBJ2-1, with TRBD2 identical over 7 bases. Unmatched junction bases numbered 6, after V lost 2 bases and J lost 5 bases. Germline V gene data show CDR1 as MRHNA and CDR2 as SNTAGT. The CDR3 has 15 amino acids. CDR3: CASSDSGTLNNEQFF. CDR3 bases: TGTGCCAGCAGTGACAGCGGGACGTTAAACAATGAGCAGTTCTTC.

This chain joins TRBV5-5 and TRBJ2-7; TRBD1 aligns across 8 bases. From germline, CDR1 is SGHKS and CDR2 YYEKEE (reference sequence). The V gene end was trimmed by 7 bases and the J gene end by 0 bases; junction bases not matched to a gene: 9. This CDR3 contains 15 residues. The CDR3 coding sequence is TGTGCCAGCGAACCCGGACAGGGCGGCTCCTACGAGCAGTACTTC. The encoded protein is CASEPGQGGSYEQYF.